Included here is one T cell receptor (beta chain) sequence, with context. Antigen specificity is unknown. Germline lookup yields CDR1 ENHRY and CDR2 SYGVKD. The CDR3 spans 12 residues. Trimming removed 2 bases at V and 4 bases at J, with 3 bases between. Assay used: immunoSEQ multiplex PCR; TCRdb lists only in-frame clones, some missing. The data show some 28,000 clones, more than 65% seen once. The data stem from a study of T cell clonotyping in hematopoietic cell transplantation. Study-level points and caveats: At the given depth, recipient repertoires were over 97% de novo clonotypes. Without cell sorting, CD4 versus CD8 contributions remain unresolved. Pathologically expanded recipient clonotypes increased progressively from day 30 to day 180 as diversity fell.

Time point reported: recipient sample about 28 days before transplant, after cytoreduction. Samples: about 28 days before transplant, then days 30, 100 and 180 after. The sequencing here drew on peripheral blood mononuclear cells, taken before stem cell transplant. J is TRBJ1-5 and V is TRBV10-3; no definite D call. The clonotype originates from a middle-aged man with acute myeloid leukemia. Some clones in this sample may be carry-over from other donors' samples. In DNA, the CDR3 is TGTGCCATCAGTGAGAATAATCAGCCCCAGCATTTT. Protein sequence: CAISENNQPQHF.